This T cell receptor (beta chain) was recorded in a study of cytomegalovirus exposure and HLA in healthy donors. Study in general: As released early, the data held 70 million to 95 million unique TCRs from HLA-typed donors. The study's findings and limits: As was reported, the classifier diagnosed cytomegalovirus status with high specificity and sensitivity. TCR beta V- and J-gene trimming was later associated with a missense DCLRE1C variant. The study recorded 160 or so TCR beta chains that were cytomegalovirus-associated.

Both 60 Vbeta primers and 13 Jbeta primers went into the PCR. The table came from immunoSEQ multiplex PCR; TCRdb's copy has only in-frame clones and leaves some out. This table holds 100,000 to 120,000 clones, about 78% found once. In regard to this clone: The antigen is not known.

The germline CDR1 and CDR2 sequences are SEHNR and FQNEAQ (reference sequence). V shed 5 bases, J shed 5 bases, and the junction held 6 bases outside the gene matches. This CDR3 comprises 14 residues. The sequenced sample consisted of PBMCs. V and J are TRBV7-9 and TRBJ1-5; 7 bases map to TRBD1. The origin of this receptor is a woman in her twenties or thirties in good health and CMV-seropositive. CDR3 residues: CASSRGGTDQPQHF. As DNA, the CDR3 is TGTGCCAGCAGCCGAGGGGGCACCGATCAGCCCCAGCATTTT. Full variable domain (outside the CDR3, taken from reference TRBV7-9 and TRBJ1-5): DTGVSQNPRHKITKRGQNVTFRCDPISEHNRLYWYRQTLGQGPEFLTYFQNEAQLEKSRLLSDRFSAERPKGSFSTLEIQRTEQGDSAMYLCASSRGGTDQPQHFGDGTRLSIL.